The rows below give T cell receptor beta chains drawn from one sample of a study of blood T cell repertoires in COVID-19. Only in-frame clones appear in the TCRdb table, and some are missing; sequencing was by immunoSEQ multiplex PCR. The profile shows some 490,000 clones, roughly 88% of them singletons. Sequencing was carried out using peripheral blood. The receptors here all came from a human donor in a cohort sampled during active COVID-19. Each CDR3 is given with its conserved first and last residue. A D gene is named only where the DNA matches it firmly.

J: TRBJ2-2; V: TRBV7-2; D: .; CDR3: CASSTRQANTGELFF
J: TRBJ1-1; V: TRBV2; D: .; CDR3: CASSEARYPDEFF
J: TRBJ1-1; V: TRBV30; D: TRBD1; CDR3: CAWSVGEGAWDTEAFF
J: TRBJ1-4; V: TRBV7-9; D: .; CDR3: CASSFTSGLGEKLFF
J: TRBJ2-2; V: TRBV12-5; D: TRBD2; CDR3: CASGSGTSGRNTGELFF
J: TRBJ2-1; V: TRBV3-1/TRBV3-2; D: TRBD2; CDR3: CASSPTSERGNEQFF
J: TRBJ2-2; V: TRBV6-6; D: TRBD2; CDR3: CASSVRGLAGVGASDTGELFF
J: TRBJ2-1; V: TRBV19; D: TRBD2; CDR3: CASSRGSGRSYNEQFF
J: TRBJ1-5; V: TRBV30; D: TRBD1; CDR3: CAWSISGTAKQPQHF
J: TRBJ1-3; V: TRBV28; D: .; CDR3: CASSSTHVARGSGNTIYF
J: TRBJ1-2; V: TRBV5-4; D: .; CDR3: CASSHEVGYGYTF
J: TRBJ1-6; V: TRBV6-5; D: TRBD1; CDR3: CASSPFDRENSPLHF
J: TRBJ1-4; V: TRBV6-1; D: TRBD1; CDR3: CASSEGTGLEKLFF
J: TRBJ1-1; V: TRBV30; D: .; CDR3: CAWSSERDTEAFF
J: TRBJ1-1; V: TRBV27; D: TRBD1; CDR3: CASTPRWPGQGGTEAFF
J: TRBJ2-1; V: TRBV7-9; D: TRBD2; CDR3: CASSPGTTPLEEQFF
J: TRBJ2-1; V: TRBV5-4; D: TRBD2; CDR3: CASSLEQTGLAQRQFF
J: TRBJ2-1; V: TRBV7-2; D: .; CDR3: CASSLGGSTYNEQFF
J: TRBJ1-2; V: TRBV1; D: .; CDR3: CTSSQGGQGIHSNYGYTF
J: TRBJ2-5; V: TRBV27; D: TRBD2; CDR3: CASSPRTSVQETQYF
J: TRBJ2-3; V: TRBV7-8; D: .; CDR3: CASSPTRTAIYSTDTQYF
J: TRBJ2-2; V: TRBV10-3; D: TRBD1; CDR3: CAISDLDRVLTGELFF
J: TRBJ2-7; V: TRBV29-1; D: TRBD2; CDR3: CSAGLASYEQYF
J: TRBJ2-5; V: TRBV5-4; D: TRBD2; CDR3: CASSGGTSGRQETQYF
J: TRBJ2-5; V: TRBV15; D: TRBD2; CDR3: CATSRQLLARVGETQYF
J: TRBJ2-7; V: TRBV7-9; D: .; CDR3: CASSLSSFSYEQYF